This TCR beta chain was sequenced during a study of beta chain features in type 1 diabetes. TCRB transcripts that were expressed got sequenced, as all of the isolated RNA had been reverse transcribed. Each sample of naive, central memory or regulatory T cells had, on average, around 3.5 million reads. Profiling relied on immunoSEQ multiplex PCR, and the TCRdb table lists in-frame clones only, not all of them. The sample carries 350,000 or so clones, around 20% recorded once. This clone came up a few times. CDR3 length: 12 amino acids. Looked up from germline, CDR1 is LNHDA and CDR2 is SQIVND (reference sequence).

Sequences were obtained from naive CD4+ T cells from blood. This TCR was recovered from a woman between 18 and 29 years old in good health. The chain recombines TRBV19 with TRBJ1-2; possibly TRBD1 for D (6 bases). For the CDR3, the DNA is TGTGAACCGGGGGGCGCGAACTATGGCTACACCTTC. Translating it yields CEPGGANYGYTF. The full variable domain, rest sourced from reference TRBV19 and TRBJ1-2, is DGGITQSPKYLFRKEGQNVTLSCEQNLNHDAMYWYRQDPGQGLRLIYYSQIVNDFQKGDIAEGYSVSREKKESFPLTVTSAQKNPTAFYLCEPGGANYGYTFGSGTRLTVV.